The rows below give T cell receptor beta chains drawn from one sample of a study of blood T cell repertoires in COVID-19. Sequencing used immunoSEQ multiplex PCR; TCRdb keeps in-frame clones, though not all of them. The table lists more than 95,000 clones, about 83% of them singletons. The sequencing sample was made of peripheral blood. Source of these receptors: a man in his 70s with acute or convalescent COVID-19. Both conserved end residues are part of each CDR3. A D gene is named only where the DNA matches it firmly. Size tells how often a clone was seen (once, few, many) or the class of an expanded clone, and some rows leave it out.

>TRBV5-1|-|TRBJ2-7|-
TGCGCCAGCAAGGGGGGGACAGGCCCCTACGAGCAGTACTTC
CASKGGTGPYEQYF
>TRBV7-2|-|TRBJ1-3|-
TGTGCCAGCAGCCCTAGGACAGCGAGCTCTGGAAACACCATATATTTT
CASSPRTASSGNTIYF
>TRBV30|-|TRBJ1-5|-
TGTGCCTGGAGGGCCCAGGGCTCAGCCAGCAATCAGCCCCAGCATTTT
CAWRAQGSASNQPQHF
>TRBV30|-|TRBJ1-4|-
TGTGCCTGGGCGCTGACTTATAATGAAAAACTGTTTTTT
CAWALTYNEKLFF
>TRBV4-2|few|TRBJ1-3|TRBD1
TGTGCCAGCAGCCCAAAGGTAGACAGGGTTTACTCTGGAAACACCATATATTTT
CASSPKVDRVYSGNTIYF
>TRBV9|-|TRBJ2-1|TRBD2
TGTGCCAGCAGCGCGCGACTAGCGGGAGATGGTGAGCAGTTCTTC
CASSARLAGDGEQFF
>TRBV7-9|-|TRBJ2-1|TRBD2
TGTGCCAGCCGTCCCAGCGGGAGGGCCGGAAATGAGCAGTTCTTC
CASRPSGRAGNEQFF
>TRBV27|-|TRBJ1-1|-
TGTGCCAGCAGTTTAACGGTGAACACTGAAGCTTTCTTT
CASSLTVNTEAFF
>TRBV28|-|TRBJ1-1|-
TGTGCCAGCAGTTTAGGGACTGCTCAGGGCACTGAAGCTTTCTTT
CASSLGTAQGTEAFF
>TRBV5-1|once|TRBJ2-7|TRBD2
TGCGCCAGCAGCTTGGCCAGGACTAGCGGGAGCTACGAGCAGTACTTC
CASSLARTSGSYEQYF
>TRBV7-9|many|TRBJ2-7|-
TGTGCCAGCAGCTTAGTGGGCATCTCCTACGAGCAGTACTTC
CASSLVGISYEQYF
>TRBV19|-|TRBJ2-7|-
TGTGCCAGTAGTCAGACAGGAAGCTACGAGCAGTACTTC
CASSQTGSYEQYF
>TRBV6-5|few|TRBJ2-3|-
TGTGCCAGCAGTTACTCGGGGGGAGAAGATACGCAGTATTTT
CASSYSGGEDTQYF
>TRBV28|few|TRBJ2-1|TRBD2
TGTGCCAGCAGTTCCCATAGCGGGAGTCCCAATGAGCAGTTCTTC
CASSSHSGSPNEQFF
>TRBV9|-|TRBJ1-5|-
TGTGCCAGTACTAGGACAGCCCCCCAGCATTTT
CASTRTAPQHF
>TRBV27|few|TRBJ2-7|-
TGTGCCAGCAGTTTTTCCGGGACATTCTACGAGCAGTACTTC
CASSFSGTFYEQYF
>TRBV28|-|TRBJ1-2|TRBD1
TGTGCCAGCAGTGTCGGGACAGGGGCTTATGGCTACACCTTC
CASSVGTGAYGYTF
>TRBV7-3|-|TRBJ2-2|TRBD2
TGTGCCAGCAGCTTAAGCGGGACCGGGACTAGCGGGACCGCCGGGGAGCTGTTTTTT
CASSLSGTGTSGTAGELFF
>TRBV6-5|-|TRBJ2-3|TRBD1
TGTGCCAGCAGTTACGCAGGGGGCGGGACAGATACGCAGTATTTT
CASSYAGGGTDTQYF
>TRBV9|-|TRBJ1-2|TRBD1
TGTGCCAGCAGCGACGGGACAGGGGGCATAGGTTATGGCTACACCTTC
CASSDGTGGIGYGYTF
>TRBV2|-|TRBJ2-3|TRBD1
TGTGCCAGCAGTGTAGCACAGGGGAGCACAGATACGCAGTATTTT
CASSVAQGSTDTQYF